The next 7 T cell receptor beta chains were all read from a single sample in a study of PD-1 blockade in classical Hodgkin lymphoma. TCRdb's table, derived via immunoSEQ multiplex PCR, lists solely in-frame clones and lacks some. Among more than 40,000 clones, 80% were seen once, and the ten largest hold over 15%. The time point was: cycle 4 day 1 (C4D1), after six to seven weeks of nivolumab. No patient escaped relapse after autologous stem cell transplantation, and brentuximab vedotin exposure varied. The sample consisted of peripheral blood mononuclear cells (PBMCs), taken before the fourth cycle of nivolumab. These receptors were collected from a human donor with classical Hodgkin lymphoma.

The CDR3 sequence is CASRNGGLCGYTF. The CDR3 DNA reads TGTGCCAGCAGGAACGGGGGTCTGTGTGGCTACACCTTC. The V gene is TRBV21-1, the J gene TRBJ1-2. TRBV21-1 is classified as a pseudogene. CDR3 length: 13 residues.

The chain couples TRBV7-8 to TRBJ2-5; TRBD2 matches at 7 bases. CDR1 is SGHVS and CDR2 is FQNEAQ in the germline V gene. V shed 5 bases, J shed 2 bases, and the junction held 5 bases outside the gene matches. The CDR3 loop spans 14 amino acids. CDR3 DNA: TGTGCCAGCAGCCCTCGGACTAGGCAAGAGACCCAGTACTTC. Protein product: CASSPRTRQETQYF. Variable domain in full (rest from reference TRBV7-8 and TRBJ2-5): GAGVSQSPRYKVAKRGQDVALRCDPISGHVSLFWYQQALGQGPEFLTYFQNEAQLDKSGLPSDRFFAERPEGSVSTLKIQRTQQEDSAVYLCASSPRTRQETQYFGPGTRLLVL.

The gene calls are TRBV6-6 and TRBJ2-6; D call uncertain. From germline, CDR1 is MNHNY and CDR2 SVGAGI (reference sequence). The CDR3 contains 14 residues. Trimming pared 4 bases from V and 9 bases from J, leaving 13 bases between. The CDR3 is CASSSPDLVNVLTF. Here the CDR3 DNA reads TGTGCCAGCAGTTCTCCAGACTTGGTCAACGTCCTGACTTTC.

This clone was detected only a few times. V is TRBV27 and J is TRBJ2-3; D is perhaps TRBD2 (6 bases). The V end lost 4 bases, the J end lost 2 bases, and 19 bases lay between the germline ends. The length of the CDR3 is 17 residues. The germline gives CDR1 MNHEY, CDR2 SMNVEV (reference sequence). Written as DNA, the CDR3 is TGTGCCAGCAGTTCGCCCGGGAGCGCCACCTTCACAGATACGCAGTATTTT. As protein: CASSSPGSATFTDTQYF.

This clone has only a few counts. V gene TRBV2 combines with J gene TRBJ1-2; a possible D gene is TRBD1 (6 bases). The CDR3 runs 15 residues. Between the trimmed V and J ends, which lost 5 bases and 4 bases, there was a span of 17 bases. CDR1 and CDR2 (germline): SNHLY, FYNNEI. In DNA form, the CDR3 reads TGTGCCAGCAGTCCCGATAGGGGGGAGAGCTATGGCTACACCTTC. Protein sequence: CASSPDRGESYGYTF.

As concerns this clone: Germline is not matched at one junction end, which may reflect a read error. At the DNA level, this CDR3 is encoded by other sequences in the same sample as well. DNA for the CDR3: TGTGCCAGCAGTAACGGACAAGCTGGAAACACCATCTATTTT. It translates to CASSNGQAGNTIYF. This chain joins TRBV6-6 and TRBJ1-3, with D possibly being TRBD1 (5 bases). CDR1 and CDR2 from the germline V gene are MNHNY and SVGAGI (reference sequence). The length of the CDR3 is 14 residues.

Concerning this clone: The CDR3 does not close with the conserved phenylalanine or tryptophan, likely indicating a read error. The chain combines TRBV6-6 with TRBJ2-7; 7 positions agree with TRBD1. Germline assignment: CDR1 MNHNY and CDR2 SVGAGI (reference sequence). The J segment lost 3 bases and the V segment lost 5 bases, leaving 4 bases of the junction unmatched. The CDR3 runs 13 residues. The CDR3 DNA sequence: TGTGCCAGCAGTAAAGGACAGGTCTACGAGCAGTACCTC. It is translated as CASSKGQVYEQYL.